These T cell receptor beta chains were read from a single sample in a study of T-cell memory formation after mild COVID-19. MiXCR was run by TCRdb on the 5' RACE reads, yielding one entry per CDR3 protein. This sample carries about 110,000 distinct CDR3 sequences, 15% to 20% of them seen once, and the ten largest clones take around 28%. The sample consisted of PBMCs or a T cell subset sorted from them (not recorded which). The receptor set was obtained from an adult woman who had mild COVID-19 (a few samples of this study predate the infection). Cell type and time point are not known. Each CDR3 is given with its conserved first and last residue. The D gene is left open where the match is weak. The size field is filled for only some rows; it gives once, few, many or a size class.

d_call	clone_size	v_call	j_call	cdr3_length	cdr3_aa	cdr3_nt
TRBD1	.	TRBV5-1	TRBJ1-5	14	CASSPGTDHQPQHF	TGCGCCAGCAGTCCCGGGACAGACCATCAGCCCCAGCATTTT
.	.	TRBV4-1	TRBJ2-1	16	CASSQGPGTHNSEQFF	TGCGCCAGCAGCCAAGGACCTGGGACTCACAACAGTGAGCAGTTCTTC
TRBD2	few	TRBV29-1	TRBJ2-7	15	CSVDLGSGGSYEQYF	TGCAGCGTTGACCTCGGCAGCGGGGGTTCCTACGAGCAGTACTTC
.	few	TRBV30	TRBJ2-6	17	CAWSVNAVLSGANVLTF	TGTGCCTGGAGTGTTAATGCAGTACTCTCTGGGGCCAACGTCCTGACTTTC
TRBD2	few	TRBV6-1	TRBJ2-1	14	CASSHQAGANEQFF	TGTGCCAGCAGCCACCAAGCGGGAGCGAATGAGCAGTTCTTC
TRBD1	many	TRBV6-6	TRBJ2-3	16	CASSYSTGGFTDTQYF	TGTGCCAGCAGTTACTCGACAGGGGGCTTTACAGATACGCAGTATTTT
TRBD2	few	TRBV7-8	TRBJ2-7	15	CASSLEVAGHYEQYF	TGTGCCAGCAGCTTAGAGGTAGCGGGACACTACGAGCAGTACTTC
.	few	TRBV20-1	TRBJ1-2	13	CSARDPGHYGYTF	TGCAGTGCTCGGGACCCCGGGCACTATGGCTACACCTTC
.	few	TRBV4-3	TRBJ2-2	17	CASSQGISGYPTGELFF	TGCGCCAGCAGCCAAGGGATCTCAGGGTATCCAACCGGGGAGCTGTTTTTT
.	.	TRBV4-3	TRBJ2-5	15	CASSQERGLLETQYF	TGCGCCAGCAGCCAAGAGCGTGGTTTGTTGGAGACCCAGTACTTC
TRBD1	.	TRBV12-3/TRBV12-4	TRBJ1-2	16	CASSSSPGQNYYGYTF	TGTGCCAGCAGTTCTAGCCCGGGACAGAACTACTATGGCTACACCTTC
TRBD1	once	TRBV10-3	TRBJ2-1	13	CAIGTGSLDEQFF	TGTGCCATTGGGACAGGGTCTTTGGATGAGCAGTTCTTC
.	few	TRBV7-2	TRBJ1-2	14	CASSLEGGIYGYTF	TGTGCCAGCAGCTTAGAAGGGGGGATCTATGGCTACACCTTC
TRBD2	few	TRBV7-6	TRBJ2-1	15	CASSPRGLAGNEQFF	TGTGCCAGCAGCCCCCGAGGACTAGCGGGCAATGAGCAGTTCTTC
.	few	TRBV4-2	TRBJ1-2	13	CASSGPGAVGYTF	TGTGCCAGCAGCGGACCCGGGGCTGTCGGCTACACCTTC
TRBD1	.	TRBV2	TRBJ1-6	15	CASSDWTGGNSPLHF	TGTGCCAGCAGTGACTGGACAGGGGGTAATTCACCCCTCCACTTT
.	once	TRBV2	TRBJ2-3	13	CASSVMSTDTQYF	TGTGCCAGCAGCGTTATGAGCACAGATACGCAGTATTTT
TRBD1	.	TRBV12-3/TRBV12-4	TRBJ2-7	14	CASSLGGTGDEQYF	TGTGCCAGCAGTTTAGGGGGGACAGGGGACGAGCAGTACTTC
.	.	TRBV4-1	TRBJ2-1	12	CASSPAGYEQFF	TGCGCCAGCAGCCCCGCGGGCTATGAGCAGTTCTTC
TRBD1	.	TRBV13	TRBJ2-2	15	CASSSRTGGHGELFF	TGTGCCAGCAGCTCGCGGACAGGGGGTCACGGGGAGCTGTTTTTT
.	.	TRBV5-1	TRBJ2-1	15	CASSLHTRGYNEQFF	TGCGCCAGCAGCTTACACACCCGGGGATACAATGAGCAGTTCTTC
.	.	TRBV9	TRBJ2-7	13	CASSVEGLREQYF	TGTGCCAGCAGCGTCGAGGGGCTCCGCGAGCAGTACTTC
TRBD2	.	TRBV27	TRBJ2-2	17	CASSRRAGGPNTGELFF	TGTGCCAGCAGCAGGCGAGCGGGAGGGCCGAACACCGGGGAGCTGTTTTTT
.	.	TRBV12-5	TRBJ2-7	14	CASGNAGTHYEQYF	TGTGCTAGTGGCAACGCCGGGACACACTACGAGCAGTACTTC
TRBD2	.	TRBV20-1	TRBJ2-7	12	CSARAGGYEQYF	TGCAGTGCTAGAGCGGGAGGGTACGAGCAGTACTTC
TRBD1	few	TRBV29-1	TRBJ1-4	13	CSVPGQGHEKLFF	TGCAGCGTGCCGGGACAGGGCCATGAAAAACTGTTTTTT
.	few	TRBV10-3	TRBJ1-5	17	CAISESWSQAPEWPQHF	TGTGCCATCAGTGAGTCGTGGTCGCAGGCGCCCGAGTGGCCCCAGCATTTT
.	few	TRBV7-6	TRBJ2-7	17	CASSLGPGLGQGYEQYF	TGTGCCAGCAGCTTAGGGCCAGGGCTAGGACAAGGCTACGAGCAGTACTTC
TRBD2	.	TRBV7-3	TRBJ2-2	16	CASSLTMASGSGELFF	TGTGCCAGCAGCTTAACGATGGCTAGCGGAAGCGGGGAGCTGTTTTTT
TRBD1	.	TRBV29-1	TRBJ2-7	13	CSVDRTGAEEQYF	TGCAGCGTGGATAGAACAGGGGCGGAAGAGCAGTACTTC
.	.	TRBV5-1	TRBJ2-6	17	CASSSDSVSSGANVLTF	TGCGCCAGCAGCTCCGACAGCGTAAGCTCTGGGGCCAACGTCCTGACTTTC
.	.	TRBV5-4	TRBJ2-3	17	CASSLDRGQSGADTQYF	TGTGCCAGCAGCTTGGATCGTGGACAGTCAGGTGCGGATACGCAGTATTTT
TRBD1	many	TRBV20-1	TRBJ1-2	15	CSARDLQGGFYGYTF	TGCAGTGCTAGAGATCTGCAGGGGGGATTCTATGGCTACACCTTC
.	few	TRBV4-1	TRBJ1-2	17	CASSQDRFLGVEDGYTF	TGCGCCAGCAGCCAAGATCGGTTTTTGGGTGTTGAGGATGGCTACACCTTC
.	.	TRBV24-1	TRBJ2-1	13	CATSNGGYNEQFF	TGTGCCACCAGTAACGGGGGCTACAATGAGCAGTTCTTC
.	.	TRBV6-6	TRBJ1-1	13	CASSPLLNTEAFF	TGTGCCAGCAGCCCACTATTAAACACTGAAGCTTTCTTT
.	few	TRBV27	TRBJ2-1	14	CASRRSGKYNEQFF	TGTGCCAGCAGGCGATCGGGGAAATACAATGAGCAGTTCTTC
TRBD1	few	TRBV29-1	TRBJ2-7	14	CSVEVGQGAYEQYF	TGCAGCGTTGAAGTGGGTCAGGGGGCCTACGAGCAGTACTTC
.	.	TRBV4-1	TRBJ2-7	14	CASSQVMAPYEQYF	TGCGCCAGCAGCCAAGTAATGGCACCTTACGAGCAGTACTTC
TRBD2	.	TRBV3-1	TRBJ2-3	16	CASSSTSGGWTDTQYF	TGTGCCAGCAGCTCCACCAGCGGGGGGTGGACAGATACGCAGTATTTT
.	.	TRBV6-2/TRBV6-3	TRBJ2-3	14	CASSYGRPTDTQYF	TGTGCCAGCAGTTACGGAAGACCCACAGATACGCAGTATTTT
.	.	TRBV7-8	TRBJ1-5	16	CASSLATGNSNQPQHF	TGTGCCAGCAGCTTAGCGACAGGAAACTCAAATCAGCCCCAGCATTTT
.	.	TRBV10-3	TRBJ1-3	15	CAISGPSDSGNTIYF	TGTGCCATCAGTGGGCCATCGGACTCTGGAAACACCATATATTTT
.	.	TRBV15	TRBJ2-1	14	CATSRGSFSHEQFF	TGTGCCACCAGCAGAGGTTCCTTCTCCCATGAGCAGTTCTTC
TRBD2	few	TRBV7-9	TRBJ2-5	14	CASSPSGIEETQYF	TGTGCCAGCAGCCCTAGCGGGATAGAAGAGACCCAGTACTTC
.	few	TRBV4-3	TRBJ1-1	13	CASSQEKYAEAFF	TGCGCCAGCAGCCAAGAGAAGTACGCTGAAGCTTTCTTT
.	.	TRBV7-9	TRBJ1-1	13	CASRGQRNTEAFF	TGTGCCAGCAGAGGACAGAGGAACACTGAAGCTTTCTTT
TRBD1	few	TRBV9	TRBJ1-1	18	CASSPMGFPGQGGTEAFF	TGTGCCAGCAGTCCAATGGGGTTCCCGGGACAGGGGGGTACTGAAGCTTTCTTT
TRBD1	.	TRBV6-5	TRBJ1-1	15	CASSSREDRETEAFF	TGTGCCAGCAGCTCCAGGGAGGACAGGGAAACTGAAGCTTTCTTT
.	.	TRBV19	TRBJ2-7	13	CASSSPSNYEQYF	TGTGCCAGTAGTAGCCCGAGTAACTACGAGCAGTACTTC
.	.	TRBV24-1	TRBJ1-5	14	CATRGRGNNQPQHF	TGTGCCACCAGGGGTAGGGGGAACAATCAGCCCCAGCATTTT
.	few	TRBV19	TRBJ1-1	13	CASSIEAGGEAFF	TGTGCCAGTAGTATAGAGGCAGGCGGTGAAGCTTTCTTT
TRBD2	.	TRBV9	TRBJ2-5	16	CASSRSRRGGGETQYF	TGTGCCAGCAGCCGCTCTAGGCGGGGCGGGGGGGAGACCCAGTACTTC
TRBD1	few	TRBV6-2/TRBV6-3	TRBJ2-5	13	CAGSTGMDETQYF	TGTGCCGGATCGACAGGGATGGATGAGACCCAGTACTTC
.	few	TRBV12-3/TRBV12-4	TRBJ1-1	14	CASSSTSGMTEAFF	TGTGCCAGCAGTTCGACCTCAGGGATGACTGAAGCTTTCTTT
TRBD1	few	TRBV10-3	TRBJ1-4	15	CAISESDRVHEKLFF	TGTGCCATCAGTGAGTCAGACAGGGTACACGAAAAACTGTTTTTT
.	few	TRBV27	TRBJ2-1	15	CASLYEQGVHNEQFF	TGTGCCAGTTTATATGAGCAGGGAGTCCACAATGAGCAGTTCTTC
TRBD2	few	TRBV20-1	TRBJ2-1	18	CSARDSRLAGGSYNEQFF	TGCAGTGCTAGAGATTCTCGACTAGCGGGAGGGAGTTACAATGAGCAGTTCTTC
.	few	TRBV10-3	TRBJ2-7	14	CAISEEGRSHEQYF	TGTGCCATCAGTGAGGAGGGCAGGAGCCACGAGCAGTACTTC
TRBD1	few	TRBV6-5	TRBJ1-1	14	CASSYSGGGTEAFF	TGTGCCAGCAGTTACTCAGGGGGCGGCACTGAAGCTTTCTTT